A single sample is the source of the 19 T cell receptor beta chains below, sequenced in a study of blood T cell repertoires in COVID-19. Method: immunoSEQ multiplex PCR; TCRdb's copy keeps in-frame clones and lacks some. The repertoire holds 200,000 to 300,000 clones, with around three quarters as singletons. Sequenced: peripheral blood. The receptors were gathered from an elderly woman with acute or convalescent COVID-19.

This clone was detected a few times. As DNA, the CDR3 is TGTGCCAGCAGTAATACAGGGGTACCGAACACTGAAGCTTTCTTT. Its protein product is CASSNTGVPNTEAFF. The V gene is TRBV2, the J gene TRBJ1-1; TRBD1 matches at 7 bases. V shed 5 bases, J shed 1 base, and the junction held 7 bases outside the gene matches. The CDR3 has 15 residues. In germline, CDR1 is SNHLY, CDR2 FYNNEI. Based on the CDR3 plus reference TRBV2 and TRBJ1-1, the full variable domain is EPEVTQTPSHQVTQMGQEVILRCVPISNHLYFYWYRQILGQKVEFLVSFYNNEISEKSEIFDDQFSVERPDGSNFTLKIRSTKLEDSAMYFCASSNTGVPNTEAFFGQGTRLTVV.

As concerns this clone: The same CDR3 is also encoded by other DNA sequences in this sample. The chain couples TRBV10-2 to TRBJ2-7, with 7 bases matching TRBD1. V lost 3 bases and J lost 1; bases outside the gene matches: 0. Germline V gene lookup returns CDR1 WSHSY and CDR2 SAAADI. This CDR3 has 13 residues. The CDR3 loop reads CASSEQGSYEQYF. The CDR3 DNA is TGCGCCAGCAGTGAACAGGGGTCCTACGAGCAGTACTTC.

The CDR3 loop is CASRPPGTGALMAFF. The CDR3 nucleotides are TGTGCCAGTAGACCTCCCGGAACAGGGGCGTTGATGGCTTTCTTT. The J gene is TRBJ1-1, the V gene TRBV19; 7 nucleotides line up with TRBD1. Germline V gene sequence: CDR1 LNHDA, CDR2 SQIVND (reference sequence). V shed 6 bases, J shed 11 bases, and the junction held 18 bases outside the gene matches. CDR3 length equals 15 residues.

This rearrangement joins TRBV7-9 to TRBJ2-1; 9 positions agree with TRBD2. The V and J ends lost 2 bases and 8 bases, in that order; junction bases with no gene match: 7. This CDR3 comprises 15 residues. Per the germline V gene, CDR1 is SEHNR and CDR2 is FQNEAQ (reference sequence). CDR3 DNA: TGTGCCAGCAGCTTAAGCGGGGGGCCGAGCGATGAGCAGTTCTTC. Its protein product is CASSLSGGPSDEQFF.

The chain links TRBV24-1 to TRBJ2-5; D may be TRBD1 (6 bases). Germline loops: CDR1 KGHDR, CDR2 SFDVKD. This CDR3 is 15 amino acids long. The ends were cut back, 3 bases at V and 4 bases at J, with 14 bases in the middle. The chain's CDR3 is CATSDPRDITETQYF. The CDR3 coding sequence is TGTGCCACCAGTGATCCCCGGGACATCACAGAGACCCAGTACTTC.

The rearrangement links TRBV12-5 to TRBJ1-5, with TRBD1 identical over 9 bases. Losses at the gene ends were 0 bases for V and 3 bases for J; bases not matched to a gene: 6. The CDR3 has 17 residues. Germline CDR1 is LGHNT and CDR2 is FRNRAP. CDR3 region: CASGLVTGTGNNQPQHF. DNA for the CDR3: TGTGCTAGTGGTTTGGTAACCGGGACAGGGAACAATCAGCCCCAGCATTTT.

V is TRBV12-1 and J is TRBJ1-1; the table assigns TRBD1, which was not confirmed against the DNA. TRBV12-1 is a documented pseudogene. The CDR3 sequence is 16 residues long. The CDR3: CASSHDRRNMNTEAFF. In DNA, the CDR3 is TGTGCCAGCAGCCACGACAGGAGGAACATGAACACTGAAGCTTTCTTT.

The chain is built from TRBV28 and TRBJ2-1, with 9 bases identical to TRBD1. The CDR3 contains 14 residues. CDR1 MDHEN and CDR2 SYDVKM come from the germline V gene. V shed 9 bases and J 4 bases; nucleotides not matched to a gene: 7. The CDR3 DNA reads as TGTGCCAGTACCGGGACAGGGTGGTACAATGAGCAGTTCTTC. Amino acids: CASTGTGWYNEQFF. Full variable domain (missing parts from reference TRBV28 and TRBJ2-1): DVKVTQSSRYLVKRTGEKVFLECVQDMDHENMFWYRQDPGLGLRLIYFSYDVKMKEKGDIPEGYSVSREKKERFSLILESASTNQTSMYLCASTGTGWYNEQFFGPGTRLTVL.

V gene TRBV18 combines with J gene TRBJ1-2; D may be TRBD1 (5 bases). The CDR3 has 14 residues. V shed 1 base and J shed 4 bases, with 10 bases lying between them. Germline V gene lookup returns CDR1 KGHSH and CDR2 LQKENI. CDR3 amino acids: CASSPRGRAYGYTF. The CDR3 DNA reads as TGTGCCAGCTCACCACGGGGCCGAGCCTATGGCTACACCTTC.

The V and J genes are TRBV19 and TRBJ1-2; 7 positions agree with TRBD1. This CDR3 comprises 14 residues. The J segment lost 4 bases and the V segment lost 6 bases, leaving 8 bases of the junction unmatched. Germline loops: CDR1 LNHDA, CDR2 SQIVND (reference sequence). As DNA, the CDR3 is TGTGCCAGTAGAAAAAACACAGGGGTCTATGGCTACACCTTC. It is translated as CASRKNTGVYGYTF.

The chain joins TRBV14 to TRBJ1-2; TRBD1 aligns across 7 bases. The ends lost 4 bases at V and 8 bases at J; junction bases unmatched: 7. The CDR3 spans 13 residues. From germline, CDR1 is SGHDN and CDR2 FVKESK. CDR3: CASSPLTGIGYTF. In DNA, the CDR3 is TGTGCCAGCAGCCCACTGACAGGGATCGGCTACACCTTC.

V usage is TRBV12-3 or TRBV12-4 and J usage is TRBJ1-2; 10 bases agree with TRBD1. The CDR3 is made up of 12 amino acids. V was pared by 6 bases and J by 12 bases, with 7 bases of the junction left unmatched. The DNA of the CDR3 is TGTGCCAGCAGCCACGGGACAGGGGCCCACACCTTC. Amino acids: CASSHGTGAHTF.

V and J are TRBV19 and TRBJ2-3; a possible D gene is TRBD2 (5 bases). V was clipped by 7 bases and J by 4 bases, with 12 bases between them. Per the germline V gene, CDR1 is LNHDA and CDR2 is SQIVND (reference sequence). The CDR3 is 13 amino acids. The CDR3 here is CASNSGDADTQYF. DNA of the CDR3: TGTGCCAGTAATTCCGGGGATGCAGATACGCAGTATTTT. Full variable domain (rest looked up from reference TRBV19 and TRBJ2-3): DGGITQSPKYLFRKEGQNVTLSCEQNLNHDAMYWYRQDPGQGLRLIYYSQIVNDFQKGDIAEGYSVSREKKESFPLTVTSAQKNPTAFYLCASNSGDADTQYFGPGTRLTVL.

This clone has only one observation. The chain uses TRBV20-1 and TRBJ1-1; D is perhaps TRBD1 (5 bases). The germline gives CDR1 DFQATT, CDR2 SNEGSKA (reference sequence). Trimming cost V 7 bases and J 3 bases, with 9 bases left between them. The CDR3 runs to 11 residues. The CDR3 loop reads CSVQGDTEAFF. In DNA form, the CDR3 reads TGCAGTGTACAAGGGGACACTGAAGCTTTCTTT.

V is TRBV7-2 and J is TRBJ2-5; 12 nucleotides align to TRBD2. The CDR3 covers 16 residues. Germline CDR1 and CDR2: SGHTA and FQGNSA. The J segment lost 5 bases and the V segment lost 5 bases, leaving 9 bases of the junction unmatched. The CDR3: CASSNLWLAGGETQYF. The DNA for the CDR3 is TGTGCCAGCAGCAACCTCTGGCTAGCGGGAGGGGAGACCCAGTACTTC.

The chain uses TRBV3-1 (or the pseudogene TRBV3-2) and TRBJ1-3; D is perhaps TRBD1 (5 bases). In germline, CDR1 is LGHDT, CDR2 YNNKEL (reference sequence). Trimming took 4 bases from V and 1 from J, leaving 8 bases between them. The CDR3 runs 14 residues. In DNA form, the CDR3 reads TGTGCCAGCAGCCCGCGACAGTCTGGAAACACCATATATTTT. Translation: CASSPRQSGNTIYF.

This chain connects TRBV18 to TRBJ2-5; D may be TRBD1 (5 bases). The CDR3 covers 14 residues. V lost 3 bases and J 4 bases, leaving 12 bases between the germline ends. Germline CDR1 reads KGHSH; CDR2 reads LQKENI. CDR3 amino acids: CASSPGPTRETQYF. The CDR3 nucleotides are TGTGCCAGCTCACCGGGGCCTACGAGAGAGACCCAGTACTTC.

V is TRBV7-9 and J is TRBJ2-2; TRBD2 is a possible D gene (7 bases). Trimming left V 10 bases short and J 4 bases short, with 16 bases between. Germline assignment: CDR1 SEHNR and CDR2 FQNEAQ (reference sequence). This CDR3 contains 14 residues. In DNA form, the CDR3 reads TGTGCCACGGCCCGGGGGGCCAGCACCGGGGAGCTGTTTTTT. Translated, it gives CATARGASTGELFF.

For this clone: This sample includes further DNA sequences coding for the same CDR3. V usage is TRBV18 and J usage is TRBJ1-1; 9 bases are shared with TRBD1. Germline loops: CDR1 KGHSH, CDR2 LQKENI. CDR3 length equals 14 residues. Unmatched junction bases numbered 2, after V lost 3 bases and J lost 3 bases. DNA for the CDR3: TGTGCCAGCTCACCGAGACAGGGGGACACTGAAGCTTTCTTT. The encoded protein is CASSPRQGDTEAFF.